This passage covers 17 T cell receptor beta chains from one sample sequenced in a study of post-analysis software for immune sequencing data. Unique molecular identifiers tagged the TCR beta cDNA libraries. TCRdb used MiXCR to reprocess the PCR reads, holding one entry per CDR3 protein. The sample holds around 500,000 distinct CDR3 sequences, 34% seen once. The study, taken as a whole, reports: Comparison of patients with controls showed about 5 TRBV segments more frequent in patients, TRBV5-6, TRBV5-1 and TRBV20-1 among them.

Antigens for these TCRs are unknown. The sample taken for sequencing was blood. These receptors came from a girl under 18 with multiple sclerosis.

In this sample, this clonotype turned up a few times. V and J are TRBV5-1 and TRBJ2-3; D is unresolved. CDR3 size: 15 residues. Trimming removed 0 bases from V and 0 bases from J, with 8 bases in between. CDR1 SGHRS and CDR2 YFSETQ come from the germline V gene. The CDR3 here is CASSLDVTSTDTQYF. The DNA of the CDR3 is TGCGCCAGCAGCTTGGATGTCACCAGCACAGATACGCAGTATTTT.

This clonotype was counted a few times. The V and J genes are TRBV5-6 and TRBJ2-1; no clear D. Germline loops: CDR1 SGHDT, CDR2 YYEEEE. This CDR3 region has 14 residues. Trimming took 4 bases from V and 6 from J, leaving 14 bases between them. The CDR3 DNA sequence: TGTGCCAGCAGCCCAGGCATTGCGAGCAATGAGCAGTTCTTC. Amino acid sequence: CASSPGIASNEQFF.

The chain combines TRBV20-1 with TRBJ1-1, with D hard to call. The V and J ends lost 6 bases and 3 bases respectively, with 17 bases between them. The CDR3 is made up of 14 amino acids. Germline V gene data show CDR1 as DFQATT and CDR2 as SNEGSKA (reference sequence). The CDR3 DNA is TGCAGTGCCCCCGAGGGTGGGGTGTACACTGAAGCTTTCTTT. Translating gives CSAPEGGVYTEAFF.

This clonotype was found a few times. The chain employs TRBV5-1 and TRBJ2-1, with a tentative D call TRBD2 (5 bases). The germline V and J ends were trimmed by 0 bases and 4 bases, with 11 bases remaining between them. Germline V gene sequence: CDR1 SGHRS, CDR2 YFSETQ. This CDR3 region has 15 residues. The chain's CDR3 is CASSLASMGYNEQFF. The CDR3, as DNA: TGCGCCAGCAGCTTGGCTAGCATGGGATACAATGAGCAGTTCTTC.

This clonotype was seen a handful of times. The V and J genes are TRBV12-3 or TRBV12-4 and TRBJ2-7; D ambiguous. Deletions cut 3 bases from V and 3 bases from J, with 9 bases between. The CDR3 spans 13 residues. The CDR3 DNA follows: TGTGCCAGCAGTTTGACACTCTACTACGAGCAGTACTTC. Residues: CASSLTLYYEQYF.

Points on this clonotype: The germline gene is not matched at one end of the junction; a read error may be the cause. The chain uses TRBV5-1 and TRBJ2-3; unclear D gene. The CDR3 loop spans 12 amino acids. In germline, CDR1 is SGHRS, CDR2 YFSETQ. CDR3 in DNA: TGCGCCAGCGGCTTCTCGGCAGATACGCAGTATTTT. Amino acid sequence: CASGFSADTQYF.

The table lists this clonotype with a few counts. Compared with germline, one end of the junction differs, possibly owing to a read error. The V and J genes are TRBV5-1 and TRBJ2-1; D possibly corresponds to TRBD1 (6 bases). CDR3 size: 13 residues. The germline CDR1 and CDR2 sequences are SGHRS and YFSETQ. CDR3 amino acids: CASSSGQGGEQFF. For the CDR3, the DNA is TGTGCCAGCAGCTCGGGACAAGGGGGTGAGCAGTTCTTC.

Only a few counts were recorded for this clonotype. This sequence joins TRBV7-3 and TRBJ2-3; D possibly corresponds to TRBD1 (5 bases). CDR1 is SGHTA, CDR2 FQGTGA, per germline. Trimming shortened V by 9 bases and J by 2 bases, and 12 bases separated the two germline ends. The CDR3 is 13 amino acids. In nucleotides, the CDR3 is TGTGCCAGTTCGGACAAATCCACAGATACGCAGTATTTT. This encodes CASSDKSTDTQYF.

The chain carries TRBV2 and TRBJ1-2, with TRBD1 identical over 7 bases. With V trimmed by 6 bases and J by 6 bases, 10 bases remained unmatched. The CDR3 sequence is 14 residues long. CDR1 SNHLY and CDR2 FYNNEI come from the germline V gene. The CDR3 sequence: CASRGSTGTNGYTF. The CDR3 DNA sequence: TGTGCCAGCAGAGGTTCGACAGGGACAAATGGCTACACCTTC.

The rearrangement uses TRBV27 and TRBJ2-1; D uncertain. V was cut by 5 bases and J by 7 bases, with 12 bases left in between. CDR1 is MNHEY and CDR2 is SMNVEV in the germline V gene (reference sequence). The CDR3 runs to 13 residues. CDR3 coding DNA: TGTGCCAGCAGTCACGGACCTAGGAATGAGCAGTTCTTC. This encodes CASSHGPRNEQFF.

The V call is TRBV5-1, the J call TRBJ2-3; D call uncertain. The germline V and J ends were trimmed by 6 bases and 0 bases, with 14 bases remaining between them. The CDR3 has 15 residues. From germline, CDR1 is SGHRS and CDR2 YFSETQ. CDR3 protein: CASTRTTPSTDTQYF. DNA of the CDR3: TGCGCCAGCACCCGGACGACACCTAGCACAGATACGCAGTATTTT.

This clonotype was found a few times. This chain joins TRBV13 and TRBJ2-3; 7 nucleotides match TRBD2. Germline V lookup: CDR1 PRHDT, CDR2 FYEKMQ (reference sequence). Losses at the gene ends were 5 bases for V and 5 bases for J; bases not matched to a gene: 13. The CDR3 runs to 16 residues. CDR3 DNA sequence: TGTGCCAGCAGCCCTCGACCCGGGACTACCCAAGATACGCAGTATTTT. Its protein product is CASSPRPGTTQDTQYF. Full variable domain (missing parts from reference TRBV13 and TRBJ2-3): AAGVIQSPRHLIKEKRETATLKCYPIPRHDTVYWYQQGPGQDPQFLISFYEKMQSDKGSIPDRFSAQQFSDYHSELNMSSLELGDSALYFCASSPRPGTTQDTQYFGPGTRLTVL.

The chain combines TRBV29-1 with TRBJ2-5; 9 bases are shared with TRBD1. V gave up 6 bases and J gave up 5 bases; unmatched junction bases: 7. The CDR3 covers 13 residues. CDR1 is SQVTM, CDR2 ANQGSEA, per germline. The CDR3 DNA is TGCAGCGTCGTGACAGGGGGTCGGGAGACCCAGTACTTC. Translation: CSVVTGGRETQYF.

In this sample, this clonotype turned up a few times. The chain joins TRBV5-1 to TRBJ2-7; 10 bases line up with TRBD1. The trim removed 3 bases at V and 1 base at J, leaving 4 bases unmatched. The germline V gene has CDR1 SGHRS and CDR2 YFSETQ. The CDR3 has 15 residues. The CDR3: CASSWGTGVSYEQYF. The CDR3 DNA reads TGCGCCAGCAGCTGGGGGACAGGGGTTTCCTACGAGCAGTACTTC.

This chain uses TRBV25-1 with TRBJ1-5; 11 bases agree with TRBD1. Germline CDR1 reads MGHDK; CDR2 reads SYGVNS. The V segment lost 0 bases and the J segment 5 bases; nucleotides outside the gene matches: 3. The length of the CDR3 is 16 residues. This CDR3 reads CASSEYGGQGDQPQHF. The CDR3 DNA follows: TGTGCCAGCAGTGAATATGGGGGACAGGGGGATCAGCCCCAGCATTTT. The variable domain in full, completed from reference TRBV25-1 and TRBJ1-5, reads EADIYQTPRYLVIGTGKKITLECSQTMGHDKMYWYQQDPGMELHLIHYSYGVNSTEKGDLSSESTVSRIRTEHFPLTLESARPSHTSQYLCASSEYGGQGDQPQHFGDGTRLSIL.

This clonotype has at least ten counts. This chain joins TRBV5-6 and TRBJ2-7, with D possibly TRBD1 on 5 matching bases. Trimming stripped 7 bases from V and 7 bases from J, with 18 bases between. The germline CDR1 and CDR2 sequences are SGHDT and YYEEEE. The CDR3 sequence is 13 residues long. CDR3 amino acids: CASQTTDRWEQYF. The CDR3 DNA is TGTGCCAGCCAGACGACAGACCGGTGGGAGCAGTACTTC.

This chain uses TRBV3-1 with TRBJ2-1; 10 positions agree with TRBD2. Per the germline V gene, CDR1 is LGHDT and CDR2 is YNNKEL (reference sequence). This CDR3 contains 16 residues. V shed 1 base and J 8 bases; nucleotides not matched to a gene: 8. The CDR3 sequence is CASSQVLLAGSHEQFF. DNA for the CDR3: TGTGCCAGCAGCCAAGTGCTACTAGCGGGGAGTCATGAGCAGTTCTTC.